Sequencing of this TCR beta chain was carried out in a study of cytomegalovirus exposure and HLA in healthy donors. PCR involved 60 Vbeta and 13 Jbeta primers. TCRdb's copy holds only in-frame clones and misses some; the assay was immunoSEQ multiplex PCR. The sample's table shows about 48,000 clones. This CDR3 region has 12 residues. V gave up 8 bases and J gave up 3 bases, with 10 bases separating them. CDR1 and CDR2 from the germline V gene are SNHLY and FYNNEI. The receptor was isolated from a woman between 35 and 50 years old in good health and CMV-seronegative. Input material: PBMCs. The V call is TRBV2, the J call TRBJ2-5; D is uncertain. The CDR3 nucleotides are TGTGCCAGCCACGGTTCTAAAGAGACCCAGTACTTC. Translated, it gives CASHGSKETQYF.